This entry is about one TCR beta chain. Repertoires were generated with immunoSEQ multiplex PCR, while TCRdb's copy carries only in-frame clones and drops some. The sample lists some 400,000 clones, around 87% occurring once. This CDR3 has 17 amino acids. CDR1 is KGHSH and CDR2 is LQKENI in the germline V gene. The V and J ends lost 4 bases and 0 bases, in that order; junction bases with no gene match: 11. The source of the sample is a study of blood T cell repertoires in COVID-19. The sequenced sample consisted of PBMCs or T cells enriched from blood (not recorded which). This chain connects TRBV18 to TRBJ1-2; 7 bases line up with TRBD1. This sequence was found in a man aged 25 to 40 who had recovered from COVID-19. CDR3 nucleotides: TGTGCCAGCTCACAATCACAGGGGACCCAGCCTAACTATGGCTACACCTTC. This encodes CASSQSQGTQPNYGYTF.